These 8 T cell receptor beta chains were all obtained from the same sample, sequenced in a study of T-cell reconstitution after alpha-beta-depleted transplantation in children. Unique molecular identifiers tagged the TCRbeta library. Using its own MiXCR run on the PCR reads, TCRdb lists one record per CDR3 protein. The repertoire holds approximately 80,000 distinct CDR3 sequences, with roughly 14% as singletons. The sample consisted of PBMCs, mostly from graft donor cells, taken 180 days after TCRalphabeta/CD19-depleted stem cell transplant. These receptors all stem from a male patient aged 2 to 9 who had a stem cell transplant for acute lymphoblastic leukemia, so the T cells may come from the graft donor.

The chain is built from TRBV15 and TRBJ2-1; a possible D gene is TRBD2 (6 bases). CDR1 is LNHNV and CDR2 is YYDKDF in the germline V gene (reference sequence). The CDR3 runs 20 residues. Trimming left V 5 bases short and J 0 bases short, with 26 bases between. The CDR3: CATSGRDVGGAGSSYNEQFF. CDR3 DNA sequence: TGTGCCACCAGCGGACGGGACGTCGGCGGGGCTGGCAGCTCCTACAATGAGCAGTTCTTC.

The table lists this clonotype with a few counts. V gene TRBV11-1 combines with J gene TRBJ2-5, with 8 bases identical to TRBD1. V lost 5 bases to trimming and J lost 2 bases; unmatched junction nucleotides: 22. CDR1 is SGHAT and CDR2 is FQDESV in the germline V gene (reference sequence). The CDR3 spans 20 residues. The CDR3 bases are TGTGCCAGCAGCCCTAGGCCCGGGACAGGTCCCTTTATAGAACAAGAGACCCAGTACTTC. Protein: CASSPRPGTGPFIEQETQYF.

In this sample, this clonotype turned up a few times. The V call is TRBV21-1, the J call TRBJ1-2. TRBV21-1 is recorded as a pseudogene. This CDR3 is 14 amino acids long. CDR3 sequence (DNA): TGTGCCAGCAGCGCTGCGTTAGAACGCTATGGCTACACCTTC. This gives the protein CASSAALERYGYTF.

This chain connects TRBV29-1 to TRBJ2-5, with 8 bases lining up with TRBD1. The germline CDR1 and CDR2 sequences are SQVTM and ANQGSEA. With 1 base clipped from V and 4 bases from J, the junction kept 5 bases outside the gene matches. This CDR3 has 14 residues. For the CDR3, the DNA is TGCAGCGTTGAAGGGCAGGGGGCAGGAGAGACCCAGTACTTC. Amino acid sequence: CSVEGQGAGETQYF.

This rearrangement joins TRBV9 to TRBJ2-1; a possible D gene is TRBD2 (6 bases). Germline V gives CDR1 SGDLS, CDR2 YYNGEE. V lost 3 bases, J lost 1 base, and 14 bases lay in between. The CDR3 contains 16 residues. This CDR3 is CASSALTSSSYNEQFF. The CDR3 nucleotides read TGTGCCAGCAGCGCTTTGACTAGTTCTTCCTACAATGAGCAGTTCTTC.

Comments on this clonotype: A much larger clone differs from this one at a single base, so this may be a read error. This chain connects TRBV7-3 to TRBJ2-1; D is possibly TRBD2 (5 bases). The CDR3 extends over 15 amino acids. CDR1 SGHTA and CDR2 FQGTGA come from the germline V gene. CDR3 coding DNA: TGTGCCAGCAGCTTAAGAACGGGATTAATTAATGAGCAGATCTTC. Amino acids: CASSLRTGLINEQIF. Supplemented by reference TRBV7-3 and TRBJ2-1, the full variable domain reads GAGVSQTPSNKVTEKGKYVELRCDPISGHTALYWYRQSLGQGPEFLIYFQGTGAADDSGLPNDRFFAVRPEGSVSTLKIQRTERGDSAVYLCASSLRTGLINEQIFGPGTRLTVL.

This chain joins TRBV27 and TRBJ2-3, with TRBD2 identical over 9 bases. This CDR3 contains 17 residues. V was clipped by 7 bases and J by 0 bases; unmatched bases: 11. The germline V gene encodes CDR1 MNHEY and CDR2 SMNVEV (reference sequence). The CDR3 DNA follows: TGTGCCAGCACCCTTAGAGCGGGAGGAAGGAGCACAGATACGCAGTATTTT. As protein: CASTLRAGGRSTDTQYF.

This clonotype was seen a handful of times. V and J are TRBV5-5 and TRBJ1-6; D remains ambiguous. Trimming stripped 4 bases from V and 7 bases from J, with 12 bases between. Germline-derived CDR1 and CDR2 are SGHKS and YYEKEE (reference sequence). The CDR3 consists of 14 residues. The CDR3 nucleotides are TGTGCCAGCAGCGTCTACAAGGGCAATTCACCCCTCCACTTT. Translation gives CASSVYKGNSPLHF.